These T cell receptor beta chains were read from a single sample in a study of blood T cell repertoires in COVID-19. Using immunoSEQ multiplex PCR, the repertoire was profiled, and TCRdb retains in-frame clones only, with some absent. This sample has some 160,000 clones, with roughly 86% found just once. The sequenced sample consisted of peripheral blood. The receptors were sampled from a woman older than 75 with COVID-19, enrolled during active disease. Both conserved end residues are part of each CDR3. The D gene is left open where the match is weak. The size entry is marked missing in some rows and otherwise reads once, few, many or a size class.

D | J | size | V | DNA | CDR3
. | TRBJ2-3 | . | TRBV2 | TGTGCCAGCAGTGTGGGCTTATCAGATACGCAGTATTTT | CASSVGLSDTQYF
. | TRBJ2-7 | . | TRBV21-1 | TGTGCCACCACCCAATTCCAGGGGTACGAGCAGTACTTC | CATTQFQGYEQYF
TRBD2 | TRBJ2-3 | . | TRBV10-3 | TGTGCCATCAGTGGATCTAGCGGGTCTAGCACAGATACGCAGTATTTT | CAISGSSGSSTDTQYF
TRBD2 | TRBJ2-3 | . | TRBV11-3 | TGTGCCAGCAGCTTAGCGAGCGGGGTTTCGGATACGCAGTATTTT | CASSLASGVSDTQYF
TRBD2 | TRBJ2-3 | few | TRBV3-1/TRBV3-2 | TGTGCCAGCAGCCCAATCTTGACTAGCGGGAGTTCAGATACGCAGTATTTT | CASSPILTSGSSDTQYF
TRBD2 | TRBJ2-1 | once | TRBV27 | TGTGCCAGCAGTCCCCTCCTAGCGGGAGTAAGCAATGAGCAGTTCTTC | CASSPLLAGVSNEQFF
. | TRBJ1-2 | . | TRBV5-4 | TGTGCCAGCAGCTTTTCCCGTTACTATGGCTACACCTTC | CASSFSRYYGYTF
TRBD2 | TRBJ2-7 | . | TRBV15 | TGTGCCACCCGGACTAGCGGACTGTACGAGCAGTACTTC | CATRTSGLYEQYF
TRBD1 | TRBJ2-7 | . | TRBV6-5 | TGTGCCAGCAGGGACCCGGGACAGGGCTCCTACGAGCAGTACTTC | CASRDPGQGSYEQYF
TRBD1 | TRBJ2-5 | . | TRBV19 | TGTGCCAGTAGTATAGCAGGGACAGGGCAAGAGACCCAGTACTTC | CASSIAGTGQETQYF
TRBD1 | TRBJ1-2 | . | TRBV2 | TGTGCCAGCAGTGCCCGAACAGGGGAAGCTGGCTACACCTTC | CASSARTGEAGYTF
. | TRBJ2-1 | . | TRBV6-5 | TGTGCCAGCAGAAATTGGGGGGACAATGAGCAGTTCTTC | CASRNWGDNEQFF
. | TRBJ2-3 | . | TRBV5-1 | TGCGCCAGCAGTCGGGGACAACGTCCAGATACGCAGTATTTT | CASSRGQRPDTQYF
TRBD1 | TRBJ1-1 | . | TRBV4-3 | TGCGCCAGCAGCCCCGGGACAGGGGGAACTGAAGCTTTCTTT | CASSPGTGGTEAFF
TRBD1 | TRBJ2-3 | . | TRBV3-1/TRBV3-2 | TGTGCCAGCAGCCAAATGGCAGGGGGCGAGGATACGCAGTATTTT | CASSQMAGGEDTQYF
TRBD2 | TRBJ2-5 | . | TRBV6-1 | TGTGCCAGCAGTGAAGCGACTAGCGGGGAGACCCAGTACTTC | CASSEATSGETQYF
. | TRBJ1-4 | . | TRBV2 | TGTGCCAGCAGTGAAGGGGCCTACCGCCAAGAAAAACTGTTTTTT | CASSEGAYRQEKLFF
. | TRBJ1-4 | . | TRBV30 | TGTGCCTGGAGTCTTACCCCGACAGTGGGGACGGGGGAACTGTTTTTT | CAWSLTPTVGTGELFF
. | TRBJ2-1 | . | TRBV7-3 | TGTGCCAGCAGCTTATTTTCTTACAATGAGCAGTTCTTC | CASSLFSYNEQFF
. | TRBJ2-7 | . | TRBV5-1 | TGCGCCAGCAGCTTGGGAGACGGGTACGAGCAGTACTTC | CASSLGDGYEQYF
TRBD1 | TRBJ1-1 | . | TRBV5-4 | TGTGCCAGCAGCTGGGACAGGGGGAGATACACTGAAGCTTTCTTT | CASSWDRGRYTEAFF
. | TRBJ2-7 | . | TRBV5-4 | TGTGCCAGCAGCTCCGCCGAGGGCTCCTACGAGCAGTACTTC | CASSSAEGSYEQYF